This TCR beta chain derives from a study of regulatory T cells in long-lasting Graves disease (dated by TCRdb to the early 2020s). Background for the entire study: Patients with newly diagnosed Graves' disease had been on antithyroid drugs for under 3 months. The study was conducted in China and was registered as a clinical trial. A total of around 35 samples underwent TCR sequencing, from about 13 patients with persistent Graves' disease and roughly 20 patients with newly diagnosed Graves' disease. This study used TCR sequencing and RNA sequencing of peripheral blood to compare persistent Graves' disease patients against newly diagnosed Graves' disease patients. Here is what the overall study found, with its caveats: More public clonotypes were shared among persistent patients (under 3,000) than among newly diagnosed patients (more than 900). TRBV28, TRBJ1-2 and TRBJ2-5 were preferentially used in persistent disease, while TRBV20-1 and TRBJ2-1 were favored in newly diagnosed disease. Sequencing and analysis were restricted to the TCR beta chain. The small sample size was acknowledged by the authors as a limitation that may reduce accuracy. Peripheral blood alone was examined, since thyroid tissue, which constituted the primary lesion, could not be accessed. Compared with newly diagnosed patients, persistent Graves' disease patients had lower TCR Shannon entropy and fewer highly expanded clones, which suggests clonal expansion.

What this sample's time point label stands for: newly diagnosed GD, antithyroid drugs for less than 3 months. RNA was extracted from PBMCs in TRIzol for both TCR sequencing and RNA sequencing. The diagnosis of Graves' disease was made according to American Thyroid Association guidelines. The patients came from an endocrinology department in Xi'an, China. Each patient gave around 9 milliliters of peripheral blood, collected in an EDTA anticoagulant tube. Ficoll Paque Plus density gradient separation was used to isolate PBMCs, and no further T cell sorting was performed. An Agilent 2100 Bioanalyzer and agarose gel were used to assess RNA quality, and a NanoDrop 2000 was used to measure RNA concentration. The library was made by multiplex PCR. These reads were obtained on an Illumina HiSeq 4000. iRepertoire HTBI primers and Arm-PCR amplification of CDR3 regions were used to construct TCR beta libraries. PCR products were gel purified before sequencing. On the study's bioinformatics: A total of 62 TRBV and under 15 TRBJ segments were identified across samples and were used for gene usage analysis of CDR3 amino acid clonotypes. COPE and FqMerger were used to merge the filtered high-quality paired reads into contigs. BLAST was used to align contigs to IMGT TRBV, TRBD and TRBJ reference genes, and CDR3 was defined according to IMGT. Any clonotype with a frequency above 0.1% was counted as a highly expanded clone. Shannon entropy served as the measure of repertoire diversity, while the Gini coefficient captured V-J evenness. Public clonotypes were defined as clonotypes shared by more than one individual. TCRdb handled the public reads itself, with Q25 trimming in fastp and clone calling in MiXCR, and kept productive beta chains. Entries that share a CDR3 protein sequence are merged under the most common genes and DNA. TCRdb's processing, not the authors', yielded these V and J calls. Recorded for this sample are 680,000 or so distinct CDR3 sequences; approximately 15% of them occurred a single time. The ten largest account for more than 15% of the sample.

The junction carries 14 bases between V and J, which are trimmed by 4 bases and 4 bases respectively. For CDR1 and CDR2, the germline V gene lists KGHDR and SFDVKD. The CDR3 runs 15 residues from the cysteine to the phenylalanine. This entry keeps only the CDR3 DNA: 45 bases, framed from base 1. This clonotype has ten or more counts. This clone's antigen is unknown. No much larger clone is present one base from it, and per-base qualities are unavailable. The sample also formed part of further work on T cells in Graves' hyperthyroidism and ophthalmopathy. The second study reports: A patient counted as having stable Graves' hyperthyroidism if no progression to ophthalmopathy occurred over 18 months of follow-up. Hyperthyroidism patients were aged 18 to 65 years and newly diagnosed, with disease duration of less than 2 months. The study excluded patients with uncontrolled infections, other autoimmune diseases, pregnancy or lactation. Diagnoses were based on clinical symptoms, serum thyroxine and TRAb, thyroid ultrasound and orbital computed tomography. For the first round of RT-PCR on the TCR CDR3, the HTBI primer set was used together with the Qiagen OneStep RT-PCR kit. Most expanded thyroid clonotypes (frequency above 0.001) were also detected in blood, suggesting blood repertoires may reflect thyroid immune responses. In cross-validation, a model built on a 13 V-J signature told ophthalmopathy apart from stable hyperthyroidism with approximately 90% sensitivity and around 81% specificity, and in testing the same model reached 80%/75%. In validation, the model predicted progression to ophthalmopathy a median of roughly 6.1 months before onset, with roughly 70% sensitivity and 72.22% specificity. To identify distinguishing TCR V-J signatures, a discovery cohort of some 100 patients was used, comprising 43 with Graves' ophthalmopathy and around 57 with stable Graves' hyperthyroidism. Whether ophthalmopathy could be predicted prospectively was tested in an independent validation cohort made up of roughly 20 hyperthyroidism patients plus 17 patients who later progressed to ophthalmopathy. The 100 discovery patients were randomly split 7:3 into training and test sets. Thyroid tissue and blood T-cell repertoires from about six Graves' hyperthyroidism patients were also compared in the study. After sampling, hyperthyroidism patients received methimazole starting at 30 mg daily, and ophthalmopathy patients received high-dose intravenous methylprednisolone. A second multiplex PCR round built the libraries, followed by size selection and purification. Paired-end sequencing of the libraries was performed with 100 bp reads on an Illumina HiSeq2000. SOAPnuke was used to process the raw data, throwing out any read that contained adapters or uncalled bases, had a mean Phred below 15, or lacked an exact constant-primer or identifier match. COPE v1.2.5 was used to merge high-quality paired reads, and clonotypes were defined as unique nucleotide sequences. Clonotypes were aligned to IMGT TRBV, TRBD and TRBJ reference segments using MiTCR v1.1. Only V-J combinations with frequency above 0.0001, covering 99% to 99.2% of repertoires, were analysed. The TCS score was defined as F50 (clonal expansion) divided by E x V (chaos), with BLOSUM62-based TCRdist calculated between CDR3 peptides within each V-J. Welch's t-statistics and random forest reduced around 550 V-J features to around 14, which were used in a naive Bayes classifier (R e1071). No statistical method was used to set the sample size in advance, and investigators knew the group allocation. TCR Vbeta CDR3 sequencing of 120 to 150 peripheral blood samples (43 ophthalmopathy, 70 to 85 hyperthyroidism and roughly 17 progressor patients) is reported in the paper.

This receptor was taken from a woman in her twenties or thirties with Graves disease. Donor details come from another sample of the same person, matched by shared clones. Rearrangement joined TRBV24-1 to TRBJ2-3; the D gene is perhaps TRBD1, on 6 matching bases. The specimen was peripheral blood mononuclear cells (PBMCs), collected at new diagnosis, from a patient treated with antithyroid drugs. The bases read TGTGCCACCAGTGACCCCAGGGGACGGTCAGATACGCAGTATTTT. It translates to CATSDPRGRSDTQYF.